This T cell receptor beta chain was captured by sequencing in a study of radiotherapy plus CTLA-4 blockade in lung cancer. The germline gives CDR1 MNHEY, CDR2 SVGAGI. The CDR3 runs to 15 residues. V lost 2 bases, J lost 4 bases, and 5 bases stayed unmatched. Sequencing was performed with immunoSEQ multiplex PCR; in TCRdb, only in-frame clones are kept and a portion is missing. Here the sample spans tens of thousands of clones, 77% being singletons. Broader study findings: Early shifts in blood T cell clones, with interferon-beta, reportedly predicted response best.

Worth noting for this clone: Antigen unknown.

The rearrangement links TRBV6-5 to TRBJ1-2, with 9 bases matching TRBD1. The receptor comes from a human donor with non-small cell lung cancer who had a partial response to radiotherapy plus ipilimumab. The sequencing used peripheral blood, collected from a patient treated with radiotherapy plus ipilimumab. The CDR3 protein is CASSYPGTGSYGYTF. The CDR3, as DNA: TGTGCCAGCAGTTACCCGGGGACAGGGAGCTATGGCTACACCTTC.